The clone carrying this T cell receptor beta chain was detected a few times. Antigen: not known. The entry originates in a study of beta chain features in type 1 diabetes. The study's findings and limits: Among type 1 diabetes patients, VDJ junctions had fewer insertions and more deletions.

With 2 bases clipped from V and 10 bases from J, the junction kept 8 bases outside the gene matches. This CDR3 has 14 residues. The germline gives CDR1 SNHLY, CDR2 FYNNEI. The authors reverse transcribed all of the isolated RNA, so sequencing captured expressed TCRB transcripts. Using immunoSEQ multiplex PCR, the repertoire was profiled, and TCRdb retains in-frame clones only, with some absent. The sample has about 150,000 clones, roughly 8% seen once. Sequenced sample: central memory CD4+ T cells from blood. The sequence was collected from a man younger than 30 in good health. The chain carries TRBV2 and TRBJ2-1; TRBD1 matches 7 bases. The DNA for the CDR3 is TGTGCCAGCAGTGAACGGCAGGGGGTAGAAGAGCAGTTCTTC. Protein sequence: CASSERQGVEEQFF. Based on the CDR3 plus reference TRBV2 and TRBJ2-1, the full variable domain is EPEVTQTPSHQVTQMGQEVILRCVPISNHLYFYWYRQILGQKVEFLVSFYNNEISEKSEIFDDQFSVERPDGSNFTLKIRSTKLEDSAMYFCASSERQGVEEQFFGPGTRLTVL.